Each of the 2 T cell receptor beta chains below was sequenced from the same sample in a study of blood T cell repertoires in COVID-19. The table came from immunoSEQ multiplex PCR; TCRdb's copy has only in-frame clones and leaves some out. Among around 94,000 clones, about nine tenths were seen once, and the ten largest hold roughly 4.3%. Sequenced: peripheral blood. These receptors were taken from a man between 18 and 29 years old with acute or convalescent COVID-19.

The chain combines TRBV7-8 with TRBJ2-6; D may be TRBD1 (6 bases). Trimming removed 10 bases from V and 2 bases from J, with 27 bases in between. The CDR3 totals 19 residues. CDR1 is SGHVS and CDR2 is FQNEAQ in the germline V gene. CDR3 nucleotides: TGTGCCACACCCGAACTACAGGGTGCGAAAGGTACTGGGGCCAACGTCCTGACTTTC. This encodes CATPELQGAKGTGANVLTF.

This chain connects TRBV25-1 to TRBJ1-4; weak D call: TRBD1 (5 bases). CDR1 is MGHDK, CDR2 SYGVNS, per germline. Trimming pared 6 bases from V and 2 bases from J, leaving 13 bases between. The CDR3 length is 15 residues. The CDR3 DNA reads TGTGCCAGCAGACCGGCAGGGTTGACTAATGAAAAACTGTTTTTT. The encoded protein is CASRPAGLTNEKLFF.